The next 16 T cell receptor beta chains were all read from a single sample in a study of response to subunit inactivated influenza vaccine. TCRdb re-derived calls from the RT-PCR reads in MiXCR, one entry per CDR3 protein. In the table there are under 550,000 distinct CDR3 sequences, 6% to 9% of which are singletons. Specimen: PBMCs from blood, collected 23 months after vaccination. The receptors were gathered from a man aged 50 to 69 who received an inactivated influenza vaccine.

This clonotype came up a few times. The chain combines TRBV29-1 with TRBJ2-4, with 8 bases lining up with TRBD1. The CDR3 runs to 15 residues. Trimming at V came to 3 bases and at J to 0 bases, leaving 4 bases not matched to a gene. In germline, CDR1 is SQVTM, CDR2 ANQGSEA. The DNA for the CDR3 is TGCAGCGTTGAGCAGGGGGCCACAGCCAAAAACATTCAGTACTTC. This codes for CSVEQGATAKNIQYF.

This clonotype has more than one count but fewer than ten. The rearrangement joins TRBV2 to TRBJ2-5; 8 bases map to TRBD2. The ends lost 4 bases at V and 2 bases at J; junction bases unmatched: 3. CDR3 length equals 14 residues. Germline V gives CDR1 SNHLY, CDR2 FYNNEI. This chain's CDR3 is CASSVPGGQETQYF. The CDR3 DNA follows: TGTGCCAGCAGTGTCCCGGGGGGGCAAGAGACCCAGTACTTC.

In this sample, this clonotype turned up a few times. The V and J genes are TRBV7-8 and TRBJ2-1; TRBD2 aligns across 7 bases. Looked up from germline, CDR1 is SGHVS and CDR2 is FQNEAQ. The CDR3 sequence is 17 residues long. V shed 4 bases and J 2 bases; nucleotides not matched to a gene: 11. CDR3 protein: CASSSPPGAGTYNEQFF. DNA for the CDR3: TGTGCCAGCAGCTCTCCCCCAGGAGCGGGAACCTACAATGAGCAGTTCTTC.

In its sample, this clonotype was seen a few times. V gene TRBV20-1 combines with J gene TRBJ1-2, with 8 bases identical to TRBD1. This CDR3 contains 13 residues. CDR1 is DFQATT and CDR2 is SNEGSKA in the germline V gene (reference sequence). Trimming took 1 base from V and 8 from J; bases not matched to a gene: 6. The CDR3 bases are TGCAGTGCTAGAGCAGGGGGCGTGAGGGGCTACACCTTC. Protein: CSARAGGVRGYTF.

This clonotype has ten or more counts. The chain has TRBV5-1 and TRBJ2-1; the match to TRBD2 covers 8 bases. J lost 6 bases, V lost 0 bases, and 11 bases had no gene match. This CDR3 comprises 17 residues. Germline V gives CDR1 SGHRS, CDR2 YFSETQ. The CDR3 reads CASSLAARTSITNEQFF. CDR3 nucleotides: TGCGCCAGCAGCTTGGCCGCTCGGACTAGCATAACCAATGAGCAGTTCTTC.

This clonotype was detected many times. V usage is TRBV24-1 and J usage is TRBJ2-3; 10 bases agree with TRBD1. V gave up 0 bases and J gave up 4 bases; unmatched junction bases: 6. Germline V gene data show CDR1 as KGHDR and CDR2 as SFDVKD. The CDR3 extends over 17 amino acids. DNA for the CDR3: TGTGCCACCAGTGATTTGGGGACAGGGGATTTGGCAGATACGCAGTATTTT. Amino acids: CATSDLGTGDLADTQYF.

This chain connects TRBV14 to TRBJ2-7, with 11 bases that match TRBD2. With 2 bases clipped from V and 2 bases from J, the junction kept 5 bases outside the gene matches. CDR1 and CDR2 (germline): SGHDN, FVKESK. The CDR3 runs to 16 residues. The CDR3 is CASSQRGGLAAYEQYF. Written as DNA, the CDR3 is TGTGCCAGCAGCCAACGGGGGGGACTAGCGGCCTACGAGCAGTACTTC.

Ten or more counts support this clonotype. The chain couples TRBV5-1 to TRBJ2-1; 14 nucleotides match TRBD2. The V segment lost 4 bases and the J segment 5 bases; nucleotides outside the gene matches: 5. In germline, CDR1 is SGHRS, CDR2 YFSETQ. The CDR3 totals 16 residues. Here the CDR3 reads CASSKRTSGGHNEQFF. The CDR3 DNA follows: TGCGCCAGCAGCAAACGGACTAGCGGGGGGCACAATGAGCAGTTCTTC.

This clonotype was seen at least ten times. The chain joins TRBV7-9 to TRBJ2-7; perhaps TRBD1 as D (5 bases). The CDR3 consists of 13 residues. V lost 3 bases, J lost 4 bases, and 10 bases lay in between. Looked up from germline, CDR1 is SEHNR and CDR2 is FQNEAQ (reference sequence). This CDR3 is CASSLDTAYEQYF. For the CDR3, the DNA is TGTGCCAGCAGCTTGGACACAGCATACGAGCAGTACTTC.

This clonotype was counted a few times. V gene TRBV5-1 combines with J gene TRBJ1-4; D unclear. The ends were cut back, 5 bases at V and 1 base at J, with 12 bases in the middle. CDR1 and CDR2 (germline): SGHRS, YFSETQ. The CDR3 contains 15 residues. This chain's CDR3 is CASSPLSGTNEKLFF. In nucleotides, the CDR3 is TGCGCCAGCAGTCCCTTGAGCGGAACTAATGAAAAACTGTTTTTT.

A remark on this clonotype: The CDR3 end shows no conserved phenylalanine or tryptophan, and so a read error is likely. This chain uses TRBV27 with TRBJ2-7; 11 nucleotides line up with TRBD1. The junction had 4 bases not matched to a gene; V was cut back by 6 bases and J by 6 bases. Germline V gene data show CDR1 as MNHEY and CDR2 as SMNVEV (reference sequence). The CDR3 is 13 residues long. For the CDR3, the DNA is TGTGCCAGCAGGGGACAGGGGGGTCGCGAGCAGTACTCC. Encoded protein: CASRGQGGREQYS.

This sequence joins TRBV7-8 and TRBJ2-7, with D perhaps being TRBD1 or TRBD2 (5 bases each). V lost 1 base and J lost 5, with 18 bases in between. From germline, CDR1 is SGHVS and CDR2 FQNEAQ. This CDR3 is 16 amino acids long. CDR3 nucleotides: TGTGCCAGCAGCTTAGTCCGGGACCGCCCCTATGACGAGCAGTACTTC. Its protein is CASSLVRDRPYDEQYF.

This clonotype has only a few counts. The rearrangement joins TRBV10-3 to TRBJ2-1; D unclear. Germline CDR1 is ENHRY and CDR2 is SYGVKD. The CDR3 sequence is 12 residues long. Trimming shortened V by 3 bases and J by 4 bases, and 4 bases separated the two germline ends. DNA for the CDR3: TGTGCCATCAGTGATATTTACAATGAGCAGTTCTTC. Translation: CAISDIYNEQFF.

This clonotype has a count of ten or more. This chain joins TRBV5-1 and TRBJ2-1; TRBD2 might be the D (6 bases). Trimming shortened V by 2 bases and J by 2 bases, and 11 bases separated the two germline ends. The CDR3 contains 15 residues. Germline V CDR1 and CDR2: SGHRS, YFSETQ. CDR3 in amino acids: CASSFGGTPYNEQFF. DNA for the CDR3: TGCGCCAGCAGCTTCGGCGGGACTCCCTACAATGAGCAGTTCTTC.

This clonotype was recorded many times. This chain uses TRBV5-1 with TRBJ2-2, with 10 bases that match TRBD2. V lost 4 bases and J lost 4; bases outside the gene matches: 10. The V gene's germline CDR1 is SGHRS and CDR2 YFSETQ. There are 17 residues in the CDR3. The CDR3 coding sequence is TGCGCCAGCAGCACATGGACTAGCGGAGTAGTCACCGGGGAGCTGTTTTTT. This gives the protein CASSTWTSGVVTGELFF.

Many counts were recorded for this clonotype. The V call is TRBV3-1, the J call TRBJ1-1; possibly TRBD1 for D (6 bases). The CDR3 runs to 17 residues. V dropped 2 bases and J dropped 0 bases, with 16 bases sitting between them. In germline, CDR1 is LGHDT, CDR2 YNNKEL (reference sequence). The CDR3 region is CASSQYAGGRLNTEAFF. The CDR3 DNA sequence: TGTGCCAGCAGCCAATACGCCGGGGGGCGACTGAACACTGAAGCTTTCTTT.